One TCR beta chain is described in this entry. This receptor's antigen is unknown. The cohort consisted of 666 healthy bone marrow donors. At the time of sampling, all cohort members were nominally healthy, though unrecorded immune exposures were likely present. The donor tested CMV seropositive, placing the donor among the roughly 300 seropositive members of the cohort. Every donor gave a peripheral blood sample, and the peripheral blood mononuclear cells from that sample were used for TCR beta sequencing. Genomic DNA was extracted from the blood cell samples with the Qiagen DNeasy Blood Extraction Kit. Receptor libraries were prepared by the immunoSEQ multiplex PCR assay. A mixture of 60 forward primers for TCR Vbeta segments and 13 reverse primers for TCR Jbeta segments was used in the multiplex PCR. Amplification of the CDR3 region of rearranged TCR beta genes was performed with a multiplex PCR assay on genomic DNA. On the Illumina HiSeq System, the amplified TCR beta libraries were sequenced as 87-base-pair reads. The source study handled its data this way. A later analysis counted around 72 million unique TCR beta chains across the 650 to 700 repertoires, and 9.5 million to 11 million of these chains were shared by at least two donors. To remove PCR and sequencing errors, raw reads were error-corrected and collapsed into unique sequences using a nearest-neighbor algorithm that merged closely related sequences. Alignment of CDR3 sequences to IMGT reference sequences was used to assign V, D and J gene segments. Each retained sequence needed at least a six-nucleotide match to both a V gene segment and a J gene segment. A rearrangement counted as productive if the CDR3 had no stop codons and remained in frame with V and J, and every other rearrangement counted as non-productive. CDR3 was defined by IMGT convention, running from the second conserved V-encoded cysteine to the conserved J-encoded phenylalanine. The earlier analysis of about 610 of the donors excluded sequences that lacked an unambiguous match to a single V gene segment. An earlier analysis of several hundred of the donors classified V segments as functional when productive rearrangements were above 56.7% and as segregating when the standard deviation between donors was above 5%. A statistical classification framework was built for diagnosing cytomegalovirus status from the catalog of TCR beta chain sequences. V and J gene assignment, in a later analysis, came from comparing TCR nucleotide sequences with IMGT/GENE-DB human TR gene sequences. A later analysis assigned CDR3 sequences and most-parsimonious VDJ recombination scenarios with the TCRdist pipeline. A later analysis defined each TCR beta chain by its CDR3 amino acid sequence plus V-gene family, and excluded reads lacking a unique V-gene family. In a later analysis, several hundred highly shared, low-generation-probability nucleotide sequences were removed to address suspected cross-contamination and a sequencing artifact. For each public chain, a later analysis derived a clonal expansion index from normalized ranks of inferred template counts within each repertoire. A later analysis computed generation probabilities with a VDJ recombination model fitted to out-of-frame rearrangements, and checked the results against IGoR. In a later analysis, TCR-TCR, TCR-HLA and TCR-CMV co-occurrence was scored with hypergeometric tests, and a repertoire-size bias correction was applied to TCR pairs. In a later analysis, false discovery rates were estimated by permuting HLA or CMV assignments 20 times. In a later analysis, co-occurring TCRs were grouped using DBSCAN, and TCRdist sequence similarity was added for clustering within HLA-allele-positive subsets. Co-occurrence clustering excluded repertoires with fewer than 30,000 or more than 120,000 public chains, plus five with anomalous nucleotide sharing. In TCRdb, the immuneACCESS table is reduced to in-frame sequences with V and J assigned. These tables do not hold every clone; where another copy was compared, an unresolved V gene accounts for under half, and the others remain unexplained. The V and J calls and clone size are taken from that table; D and trimming were inferred from the DNA. This sample's table lists approximately 100,000 clones. The ten largest account for just over 15% of the sample.

These data belong to a study of cytomegalovirus exposure and HLA in healthy donors (dated by TCRdb to about 2017). Regarding the research as a whole: According to an earlier analysis of around 600 of the donors, some 180 million T cells yielded 120 million or so unique TCR beta sequences and about 300 Gb of sequence data. The number of typed donors differed by locus: about 620-640 for A, B, C, DRB1 and DQB1; approximately 520 for DQA1; 606 for DPA1; and about 450 for DPB1. Among 398 genotyped donors of the cohort, an average of about 240,000 unique TCR beta nucleotide sequences were sequenced per donor, roughly 18% of them non-productive. In the later analysis, no new phenotypic data were used to find candidate immune exposures; instead, reliance was placed on TCR beta sequences and their occurrence across donors. Roughly 300 gigabases of sequencing data and around 88 million unique TCR sequences made up an early release that covered some 640 HLA-typed donors. In addition to the first cohort of several hundred subjects, a separate validation cohort of 100 to 150 different subjects was used. The study profiled the T cell repertoires of approximately 700 subjects by immunosequencing and related them to cytomegalovirus serostatus. Several DR-DQ haplotypes were treated as single units for association and clustering because of strong linkage in the cohort. An earlier analysis of some 500 of the donors applied high-throughput TCR beta sequencing to assess whether each TCR beta V gene segment acted as functional or pseudogenic. In a later analysis, previously published TCR beta repertoires from about 670 donors were re-analyzed and high-resolution HLA genotyping was added so that TCR occurrence patterns could be studied. In a later genetic analysis, genome-wide SNP genotypes for 398 of the 666 donors were used, and that subset was treated as a discovery cohort. The genetic ancestry cluster associated with self-reported Caucasian donors included 80% to 90% of the roughly 400 genotyped donors. HLA typing included class I and class II loci at four-digit resolution. Every repertoire in the discovery cohort had been generated on one and the same sequencing platform. Donor age, sex, ethnicity and CMV serostatus were collected together with the repertoire data. The study aimed to test whether cataloging public T cell receptors could reveal signatures of past pathogen exposure. To predict cytomegalovirus infection status, the study brought together high-throughput TCR immunosequencing, statistical association of individual TCRs with disease status, and machine learning.

Study-wide conclusions, independent of this receptor: Strong co-occurrence of HLA alleles, especially DR and DQ, made assigning TCR associations to individual alleles difficult. Because counts were too low, about 15 rarely observed V segments, including chromosome 9 orphons, were left out of the earlier analysis of approximately 580 of the donors. Several of the top co-occurrence clusters appeared to be linked to parvovirus B19, influenza, CMV and Epstein-Barr virus, according to a later analysis. A few of the identified cytomegalovirus-associated TCR beta chains were confirmed in vitro to be specific for cytomegalovirus antigens. Correlated functional status among segregating V segments might be attributable to linkage disequilibrium, but an unknown experimental factor could not be ruled out. In a later analysis, TCR association rates were found to vary across HLA loci, with the most associated TCRs seen for DRB1 alleles and the fewest for HLA-C alleles. It was suggested by the authors that the approach could potentially be generalized to other disease states and immunological phenotypes. HLA typing was unavailable for some donors at each locus, so association tests used only the typed subset. In a later genetic analysis, fewer N-insertions in productive TCRs were reported among donors in an Asian-associated ancestry cluster than the approximately 710-donor mean. In an earlier analysis of 587 of the donors, most TCR beta V segments appeared in productive rearrangements about 87% or about 30% of the time, broadly matching IMGT annotations. Most CMV-associated TCR beta chains appeared to be HLA-restricted in a later analysis, and the HLA associations seemed to be driven largely by CMV exposure. The only immune exposure information available for the cohort was CMV serostatus. The study gave a list of around 170 TCR beta chains associated with cytomegalovirus. Because the 87-base-pair reads could not distinguish some IMGT-functional V segments, including TRBV6-2 and TRBV6-3, those segments were excluded. In a later analysis, HLA-associated TCR beta chains were found to be more clonally expanded and to have lower generation probabilities than equally common non-associated chains. In both the original and validation cohorts, the classifier was reported to diagnose cytomegalovirus status with high specificity and sensitivity. A further reported finding was that TCR beta sequences accurately predicted the HLA-A and HLA-B alleles for most subjects in the first cohort. This cohort had only TCR beta chains sequenced, and the lack of alpha or paired-chain data limited which features could be detected. Most TCR sequences were observed very rarely across donors, whereas some public TCRs were present in many individuals. Specific HLA alleles were associated with some 15,000 TCR beta sequences at a false discovery rate of 0.05 in a later analysis. The sequencing pipeline was judged likely to have produced a cluster of highly shared sequence variants as a technical artifact. A later genetic analysis associated a missense DCLRE1C variant with V-gene and J-gene trimming of TCR beta chains, and an independent cohort replicated the association. Roughly uniform sequencing depth across donors was assumed in presence/absence analyses, although this assumption may not hold.

V is reduced by 1 base and J by 2 bases, leaving a spacing of 7 bases between them. The germline V gene specifies SGHTS as CDR1 and YDEGEE as CDR2. The CDR3 has 13 amino acids, counting the end cysteine and phenylalanine. Only the CDR3 region is kept as DNA, spanning 39 bases read in frame from base 1. Here the chain combines TRBV5-8 and TRBJ2-7; no D gene is confidently identified. This TCR was sampled from a man aged 45-65 years in good health and CMV-seropositive. Input material: PBMCs. The nucleotide sequence is TGTGCCAGCAGCTTGATGACAACCTACGAGCAGTACTTC. It is translated as CASSLMTTYEQYF.